These 17 T cell receptor beta chains came from one sample sequenced in a study of beta chain features in type 1 diabetes. Regarding the study as a whole: When Type 1 diabetes patients were examined, their TCRB CDR3s proved moderately but significantly shorter in all four CD4+ subsets.

Their specific antigens are unknown. The entirety of the isolated RNA underwent reverse transcription, so expressed TCRB transcripts were sequenced. This table comes from immunoSEQ multiplex PCR, and its TCRdb copy is limited to in-frame clones, with some not included. The sample yields around 710,000 clones, around 11% seen once. Source material: naive CD4+ T cells from blood. The source of these receptors is a man aged 25 to 40 with type 1 diabetes.

This clone was seen only a few times. J is TRBJ1-2 and V is TRBV6-1; D gene unclear. Germline V lookup: CDR1 MNHNS, CDR2 SASEGT. V dropped 3 bases and J dropped 8 bases, with 13 bases sitting between them. The CDR3 extends over 13 amino acids. This CDR3 is CASSDRPGRGYTF. As DNA, the CDR3 is TGTGCCAGCAGTGATCGGCCAGGACGGGGCTACACCTTC.

This chain connects TRBV7-2 to TRBJ1-4; no definite D call. The CDR3 sequence is 18 residues long. Between the trimmed V and J ends, which lost 1 base and 0 bases, there was a span of 15 bases. Per the germline V gene, CDR1 is SGHTA and CDR2 is FQGNSA. The CDR3 DNA is TGTGCCAGCAGCTTAGGGTCCGAATCCCTTGCAACTAATGAAAAACTGTTTTTT. Its protein is CASSLGSESLATNEKLFF.

Only a few counts were recorded for this clone. Here the CDR3 reads CAWSSGTRQYF. The CDR3 DNA follows: TGTGCCTGGAGTTCCGGCACCAGGCAGTACTTC. V usage is TRBV30 and J usage is TRBJ2-7; D call uncertain. V lost 2 bases, J lost 9 bases, and 11 bases lay in between. The CDR3 length is 11 residues. Germline V gene data show CDR1 as GTSNPN and CDR2 as SVGIG (reference sequence).

This clone was seen a handful of times. The V call is TRBV29-1, the J call TRBJ1-2; 7 bases match TRBD1. CDR3 size: 12 residues. Germline V lookup: CDR1 SQVTM, CDR2 ANQGSEA. J lost 6 bases, V lost 5 bases, and 6 bases had no gene match. The CDR3 is CSVTGQVDGYTF. CDR3 DNA: TGCAGCGTTACTGGACAGGTAGATGGCTACACCTTC.

This clone was detected a few times. The chain links TRBV19 to TRBJ1-1; possibly TRBD1 for D (5 bases). The germline V gene encodes CDR1 LNHDA and CDR2 SQIVND (reference sequence). This CDR3 has 16 residues. V was cut by 6 bases and J by 0 bases, with 17 bases left in between. CDR3 in DNA: TGTGCCAGTAGGAGCGCCGGGGCGGGGATGAACACTGAAGCTTTCTTT. It translates to CASRSAGAGMNTEAFF.

The rearrangement joins TRBV18 to TRBJ2-7, with 8 positions matching TRBD1. Trimming took 3 bases from V and 3 from J; bases not matched to a gene: 4. The CDR3 extends over 14 amino acids. Germline V gene data show CDR1 as KGHSH and CDR2 as LQKENI. The DNA for the CDR3 is TGTGCCAGCTCACCGGGACAGGATAACTACGAGCAGTACTTC. It yields the protein CASSPGQDNYEQYF.

Written as DNA, the CDR3 is TGTGCCAGCAGTGAATCCCCACAGACCTATAACACTGAAGCTTTCTTT. This encodes CASSESPQTYNTEAFF. The gene calls are TRBV25-1 and TRBJ1-1; D not certain. The CDR3 runs 16 residues. V gave up 1 base and J gave up 2 bases, with 14 bases separating them. Germline CDR1 and CDR2: MGHDK and SYGVNS.

The table lists this clone with a few counts. The chain has TRBV2 and TRBJ2-1; 7 nucleotides match TRBD1. CDR1 and CDR2 (germline): SNHLY, FYNNEI. The CDR3 spans 15 residues. Germline trimming cut 5 bases from V and 4 bases from J; bases unmatched to any gene: 8. CDR3 DNA sequence: TGTGCCAGCAGTCCGACAGGGTCCCCTTACAATGAGCAGTTCTTC. The encoded protein is CASSPTGSPYNEQFF.

This clone was counted a few times. This chain connects TRBV5-4 to TRBJ2-2, with 8 bases matching TRBD2. The germline CDR1 and CDR2 sequences are SGHNT and YYREEE (reference sequence). CDR3 size: 15 residues. The V and J ends lost 6 bases and 2 bases, in that order; junction bases with no gene match: 6. This CDR3 is CASTLGLANTGELFF. CDR3 nucleotides: TGTGCCAGCACCCTCGGACTAGCCAACACCGGGGAGCTGTTTTTT.

The sample holds a few counts of this clone. V is TRBV7-9 and J is TRBJ1-2; the match to TRBD1 covers 9 bases. The CDR3 is 14 residues long. Trimming removed 1 base from V and 8 bases from J; junction bases left unmatched: 5. Per germline, CDR1 SEHNR and CDR2 FQNEAQ (reference sequence). The CDR3, as DNA: TGTGCCAGCAGCTTAGTGGACAGGGGTTCCGGCTACACCTTC. Translating it yields CASSLVDRGSGYTF.

A note on this clone: Within the sample, other DNA sequences also encode this same CDR3. The rearrangement joins TRBV18 to TRBJ2-7; no definite D call. The CDR3 runs 13 residues. V dropped 6 bases and J dropped 2 bases, with 11 bases sitting between them. CDR1 and CDR2 from the germline V gene are KGHSH and LQKENI. CDR3 residues: CASSPPGAYEQYF. The CDR3 DNA reads TGTGCCAGCTCCCCCCCCGGAGCCTACGAGCAGTACTTC.

The chain has TRBV5-1 and TRBJ1-1; no clear D gene. Germline values: CDR1 SGHRS, CDR2 YFSETQ. The CDR3 consists of 14 residues. The V end was cut by 2 bases, the J end by 1 base, with 9 bases between. CDR3 in DNA: TGCGCCAGCAGCTTCGGTGGGGAGAACACTGAAGCTTTCTTT. Amino acid sequence: CASSFGGENTEAFF.

This clone showed up just a few times. This rearrangement joins TRBV28 to TRBJ2-1, with TRBD2 matching over 7 bases. This CDR3 comprises 15 residues. Germline CDR1 is MDHEN and CDR2 is SYDVKM. After removal of 5 bases from V and 4 bases from J, the junction contained 8 bases not matched to a gene. Here the CDR3 reads CASSDGGGSYNEQFF. The CDR3 nucleotides are TGTGCCAGCAGTGACGGCGGGGGTTCTTACAATGAGCAGTTCTTC.

This clone was observed a few times. An end of the junction differs from the germline gene, which may be a read error. Different DNA sequences within this sample yield the same CDR3. J is TRBJ2-1 and V is TRBV20-1, with 7 bases lining up with TRBD2. This CDR3 contains 10 residues. The germline V gene has CDR1 DFQATT and CDR2 SNEGSKA (reference sequence). The CDR3 protein is CSPSGNEQFF. CDR3 nucleotides: TGCAGTCCTAGCGGCAATGAGCAGTTCTTC.

The chain carries TRBV7-9 and TRBJ2-1, with 7 nucleotides matching TRBD1. The germline CDR1 and CDR2 sequences are SEHNR and FQNEAQ (reference sequence). V lost 5 bases to trimming and J lost 8 bases; unmatched junction nucleotides: 12. The CDR3 has 15 amino acids. CDR3 in DNA: TGTGCCAGCAGCCCTTGGCAGGGGGAAAGGGATGAGCAGTTCTTC. Translating gives CASSPWQGERDEQFF.

This chain links TRBV2 with TRBJ2-1; D is possibly TRBD2 (6 bases). Looked up from germline, CDR1 is SNHLY and CDR2 is FYNNEI. V gave up 4 bases and J gave up 7 bases, with 23 bases separating them. The CDR3 is 17 residues long. The CDR3 region is CASSVGGTGTGTNEQFF. CDR3 sequence (DNA): TGTGCCAGCAGTGTTGGAGGGACCGGGACTGGTACAAATGAGCAGTTCTTC.

DNA of the CDR3: TGTGCCAGCAGCTTGGAGGGGAGGGCAGGACTAAGCTCCTACGAGCAGTACTTC. Encoded protein: CASSLEGRAGLSSYEQYF. The chain employs TRBV11-2 and TRBJ2-7, with TRBD2 matching 7 bases. V trimming: 3 bases; J trimming: 0 bases; junction bases outside the gene matches: 14. Germline values: CDR1 SGHAT, CDR2 FQNNGV. CDR3 length equals 18 residues.